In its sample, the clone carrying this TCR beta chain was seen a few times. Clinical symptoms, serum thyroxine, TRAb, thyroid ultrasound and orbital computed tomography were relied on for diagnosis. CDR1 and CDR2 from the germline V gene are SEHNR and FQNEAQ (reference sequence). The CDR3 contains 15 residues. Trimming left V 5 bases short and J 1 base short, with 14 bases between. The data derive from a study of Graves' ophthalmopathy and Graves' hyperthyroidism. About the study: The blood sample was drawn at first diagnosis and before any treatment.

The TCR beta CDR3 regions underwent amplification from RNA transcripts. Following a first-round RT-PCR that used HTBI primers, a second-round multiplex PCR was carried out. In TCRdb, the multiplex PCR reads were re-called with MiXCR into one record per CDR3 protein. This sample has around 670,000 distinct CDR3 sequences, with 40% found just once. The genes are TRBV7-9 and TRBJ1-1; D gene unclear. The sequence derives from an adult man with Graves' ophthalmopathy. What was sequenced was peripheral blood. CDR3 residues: CASSVCKGENTEAFF. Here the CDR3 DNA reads TGTGCCAGCAGCGTTTGTAAAGGAGAGAACACTGAAGCTTTCTTT.